This T cell receptor beta chain was obtained from a study of sequential checkpoint blockade in melanoma. The wider study: After both sequences, patients received maintenance nivolumab.

Repertoires were generated with immunoSEQ multiplex PCR, while TCRdb's copy carries only in-frame clones and drops some. The sample records more than 9,500 clones, more than 65% being singletons. V was shortened by 7 bases and J by 3 bases, with 12 bases between the two germline ends. CDR1 MNHNS and CDR2 SASEGT come from the germline V gene. This CDR3 region has 14 residues. The treatment was: randomized to nivolumab then ipilimumab (arm A) or the reverse (arm B). None of the patients previously received DNA-damaging chemotherapy. From thawed PBMCs, live CD3+CD8+ cells negative for CD19 and CD56 were sorted.

The chain links TRBV6-1 to TRBJ2-2, with D perhaps matching TRBD2 (6 bases). This specimen consisted of CD8+ T cells sorted from blood (inferred from file names), obtained from a patient given nivolumab and ipilimumab in sequence. The clonotype comes from a human donor with melanoma. The CDR3 spells CASTVGEDTGELFF. CDR3 coding DNA: TGTGCCAGCACCGTCGGGGAGGACACCGGGGAGCTGTTTTTT.